These 26 T cell receptor beta chains were all obtained from the same sample, sequenced in a study of blood T cells in healthy people across ages. Sample-barcoded 5' priming and a J-beta primer mix drove a second PCR of 7 to 11 cycles. TCRdb redid the calling of the 5' RACE reads with MiXCR, one entry per CDR3 protein. The sample gives 1.5 million to 2 million distinct CDR3 sequences, around 42% of which show up once; around 23% is in the top ten. Sequencing input: blood. The receptors originated from a human donor in good health.

This clonotype was observed a handful of times. The genes are TRBV6-2 or TRBV6-3 and TRBJ2-5; 7 nucleotides match TRBD1. Trimming at V came to 2 bases and at J to 4 bases, leaving 13 bases not matched to a gene. Germline V gene data show CDR1 as MNHEY and CDR2 as SVGEGT. This CDR3 comprises 17 residues. This CDR3 is CASSYPPQGRVLETQYF. The CDR3 nucleotides are TGTGCCAGCAGTTACCCTCCACAGGGGCGGGTATTAGAGACCCAGTACTTC.

Only a few counts were recorded for this clonotype. V usage is TRBV7-9 and J usage is TRBJ2-5; maybe TRBD1 (5 bases). This CDR3 contains 13 residues. Germline CDR1 reads SEHNR; CDR2 reads FQNEAQ (reference sequence). Trimming pared 4 bases from V and 3 bases from J, leaving 9 bases between. CDR3 nucleotides: TGTGCCAGCAGCTCAACACAGGAAGAGACCCAGTACTTC. Its protein is CASSSTQEETQYF.

The genes are TRBV6-6 and TRBJ2-5; D is unclear. Trimming shortened V by 2 bases and J by 4 bases, and 8 bases separated the two germline ends. Germline CDR1 MNHNY, CDR2 SVGAGI (reference sequence). The CDR3 has 13 residues. The CDR3 sequence: CASSYGVAETQYF. The CDR3 coding sequence is TGTGCCAGCAGTTACGGTGTAGCAGAGACCCAGTACTTC.

V is TRBV29-1 and J is TRBJ1-2; no firm D call. This CDR3 has 13 residues. Germline values: CDR1 SQVTM, CDR2 ANQGSEA. V lost 6 bases and J 0 bases, leaving 11 bases between the germline ends. The CDR3, as DNA: TGCAGCGTCGGACTCAATTCTAACTATGGCTACACCTTC. Encoded protein: CSVGLNSNYGYTF.

There are many counts of this clonotype. The chain links TRBV28 to TRBJ2-6; 7 bases fit TRBD2. V dropped 6 bases and J dropped 2; count of bases not matched to a gene: 7. Germline V gene sequence: CDR1 MDHEN, CDR2 SYDVKM. The CDR3 contains 16 residues. Written as DNA, the CDR3 is TGTGCCAGCAGCGGCTTTCGGGGGGCTGGGGCCAACGTCCTGACTTTC. This gives the protein CASSGFRGAGANVLTF. The full variable domain, its missing parts supplied by reference TRBV28 and TRBJ2-6, is DVKVTQSSRYLVKRTGEKVFLECVQDMDHENMFWYRQDPGLGLRLIYFSYDVKMKEKGDIPEGYSVSREKKERFSLILESASTNQTSMYLCASSGFRGAGANVLTFGAGSRLTVL.

The rearrangement joins TRBV3-1 to TRBJ2-5; the D is unclear. The better agreement between TRBJ2-7 and the DNA end casts doubt on the J call. This CDR3 has 13 residues. Germline CDR1 is LGHDT and CDR2 is YNNKEL (reference sequence). The CDR3 DNA reads TGTGCCAGCAGCATCCTCCCGGCCTACGAGCAGTACTTC. Its translation is CASSILPAYEQYF.

This clonotype has only a few counts. This sequence joins TRBV6-5 and TRBJ2-7; 8 nucleotides line up with TRBD1. The CDR3 consists of 16 residues. Per germline, CDR1 MNHEY and CDR2 SVGAGI. J was trimmed by 2 bases and V by 0 bases; bases with no gene match: 6. CDR3 nucleotide sequence: TGTGCCAGCAGTTACTCGGGACAGGCAAATGCCTACGAGCAGTACTTC. Residues: CASSYSGQANAYEQYF.

The chain is built from TRBV4-1 and TRBJ1-2; D call uncertain. The germline gives CDR1 MGHRA, CDR2 YSYEKL. Deletions cut 0 bases from V and 4 bases from J, with 12 bases between. This CDR3 is built from 15 residues. Here the CDR3 reads CASSQEIGSGYGYTF. For the CDR3, the DNA is TGCGCCAGCAGCCAAGAGATAGGGTCCGGCTATGGCTACACCTTC.

This clonotype has just a few counts. The rearrangement uses TRBV11-2 and TRBJ2-1; 9 bases are a match to TRBD2. The CDR3 has 16 amino acids. CDR1 and CDR2 from the germline V gene are SGHAT and FQNNGV. Unmatched junction bases numbered 7, after V lost 1 base and J lost 6 bases. The CDR3 nucleotides are TGTGCCAGCAGCTTAGCGGCGGGGGGGATTTTCAATGAGCAGTTCTTC. Amino acid sequence: CASSLAAGGIFNEQFF.

The chain combines TRBV7-9 with TRBJ2-4; no definite D call. V lost 5 bases and J lost 3, with 14 bases in between. Germline CDR1 reads SEHNR; CDR2 reads FQNEAQ (reference sequence). The CDR3 has 15 amino acids. CDR3 loop: CASSPLLENKNIQYF. The CDR3, as DNA: TGTGCCAGCAGCCCTTTACTCGAGAACAAAAACATTCAGTACTTC.

This clonotype was counted a few times. The chain is built from TRBV15 and TRBJ2-1; D gene ambiguous. The CDR3 is 11 amino acids. Trimming left V 4 bases short and J 4 bases short, with 2 bases between. Per germline, CDR1 LNHNV and CDR2 YYDKDF (reference sequence). CDR3 region: CATSNYNEQFF. The CDR3 DNA follows: TGTGCCACCAGCAATTACAATGAGCAGTTCTTC. The variable domain in full, completed from reference TRBV15 and TRBJ2-1, reads DAMVIQNPRYQVTQFGKPVTLSCSQTLNHNVMYWYQQKSSQAPKLLFHYYDKDFNNEADTPDNFQSRRPNTSFCFLDIRSPGLGDTAMYLCATSNYNEQFFGPGTRLTVL.

The CDR3 reads CASSPPPTGVWDEQFF. The DNA for the CDR3 is TGTGCCAGCAGCCCCCCCCCGACAGGGGTCTGGGATGAGCAGTTCTTC. The genes are TRBV7-3 and TRBJ2-1, with 8 bases aligning to TRBD1. CDR3 length: 16 amino acids. With 5 bases clipped from V and 8 bases from J, the junction kept 14 bases outside the gene matches. The germline V gene encodes CDR1 SGHTA and CDR2 FQGTGA.

This CDR3 reads CATSGGTSIDRERVYGYTF. CDR3 sequence (DNA): TGTGCCACCAGCGGAGGGACATCGATTGACAGGGAAAGGGTCTATGGCTACACCTTC. J is TRBJ1-2 and V is TRBV15; 7 bases align to TRBD1. Germline V gives CDR1 LNHNV, CDR2 YYDKDF (reference sequence). V shed 5 bases and J 4 bases; nucleotides not matched to a gene: 22. CDR3 length: 19 amino acids.

This clonotype came up a few times. The chain has TRBV5-1 and TRBJ1-1, with D hard to call. This CDR3 comprises 14 residues. The germline V gene encodes CDR1 SGHRS and CDR2 YFSETQ. V lost 7 bases to trimming and J lost 2 bases, with 15 bases between them. This CDR3 reads CASAGTGPNTEAFF. CDR3 nucleotide sequence: TGCGCCAGCGCTGGTACCGGACCTAACACTGAAGCTTTCTTT.

This clonotype was seen a handful of times. CDR3 protein: CASSFRPGTQYEQYF. The CDR3 DNA is TGTGCCAGCAGTTTTCGACCGGGAACCCAGTACGAGCAGTACTTC. The chain uses TRBV6-2 or TRBV6-3 and TRBJ2-7; D is possibly TRBD2 (5 bases). The germline V gene has CDR1 MNHEY and CDR2 SVGEGT. The CDR3 extends over 15 amino acids. V was cut by 4 bases and J by 4 bases, with 17 bases left in between.

V gene TRBV10-3 combines with J gene TRBJ2-7, with 8 positions matching TRBD1. CDR1 is ENHRY and CDR2 is SYGVKD in the germline V gene. CDR3 length: 18 amino acids. Unmatched junction bases numbered 16, after V lost 3 bases and J lost 3 bases. The CDR3 loop reads CAISEVLGTRDRGYEQYF. CDR3 bases: TGTGCCATCAGTGAAGTACTCGGGACCCGAGACAGGGGCTACGAGCAGTACTTC.

The chain recombines TRBV20-1 with TRBJ2-5; possible D gene TRBD1, 6 bases. The J call is doubtful: the DNA matches TRBJ2-7 better. The CDR3 runs to 13 residues. Germline V lookup: CDR1 DFQATT, CDR2 SNEGSKA (reference sequence). CDR3 bases: TGCAGTGCTAGCTCTCAGGGGTGGGACGAGCAGTACTTC. It codes for CSASSQGWDEQYF.

The V and J genes are TRBV24-1 and TRBJ1-1, with 8 bases aligning to TRBD1. Germline V CDR1 and CDR2: KGHDR, SFDVKD. The trim removed 3 bases at V and 4 bases at J, leaving 6 bases unmatched. CDR3 length: 15 amino acids. The chain's CDR3 is CATSDHRTGRTEAFF. In DNA, the CDR3 is TGTGCCACCAGTGATCACCGGACAGGGCGCACTGAAGCTTTCTTT.

The chain uses TRBV7-9 and TRBJ1-6; 10 nucleotides align to TRBD1. Losses at the gene ends were 5 bases for V and 7 bases for J; bases not matched to a gene: 11. Germline V gene lookup returns CDR1 SEHNR and CDR2 FQNEAQ (reference sequence). CDR3 length equals 17 residues. CDR3 sequence (DNA): TGTGCCAGCAGCAACGTCCCGGGACAGGGGTTGAATTCACCCCTCCACTTT. The encoded protein is CASSNVPGQGLNSPLHF.

The rearrangement uses TRBV4-1 and TRBJ2-4, with D possibly TRBD2 on 5 matching bases. Germline CDR1 MGHRA, CDR2 YSYEKL. The CDR3 consists of 15 residues. The germline V and J ends were trimmed by 0 bases and 7 bases, with 13 bases remaining between them. This CDR3 reads CASSQEGTRGNIQYF. The DNA for the CDR3 is TGCGCCAGCAGCCAAGAAGGCACTAGAGGGAACATTCAGTACTTC.

This chain links TRBV2 with TRBJ1-4; D call uncertain. The V gene's germline CDR1 is SNHLY and CDR2 FYNNEI. The CDR3 sequence is 14 residues long. V was pared by 7 bases and J by 5 bases, with 14 bases between. The CDR3 coding sequence is TGTGCCAGCATGGATACGAGGGCGAATGAAAAACTGTTTTTT. This translates into CASMDTRANEKLFF.

Only one count was recorded for this clonotype. The chain couples TRBV4-1 to TRBJ2-5; 8 positions agree with TRBD2. The V gene end was trimmed by 1 base and the J gene end by 3 bases; junction bases not matched to a gene: 4. The CDR3 has 15 residues. Germline lookup yields CDR1 MGHRA and CDR2 YSYEKL. In DNA, the CDR3 is TGCGCCAGCAGCCAAGTGGGGGGACTAGAAGAGACCCAGTACTTC. Its protein is CASSQVGGLEETQYF.

This clonotype was seen a single time. V is TRBV5-6 and J is TRBJ2-3; the D gene is possibly TRBD2 (6 bases). The length of the CDR3 is 12 residues. Germline CDR1 reads SGHDT; CDR2 reads YYEEEE. Trimming left V 3 bases short and J 8 bases short, with 10 bases between. DNA for the CDR3: TGTGCCAGCAGCTGGGGACTCTTTACGCAGTATTTT. It codes for CASSWGLFTQYF.

The chain carries TRBV10-3 and TRBJ1-1, with 10 bases lining up with TRBD1. The V segment lost 4 bases and the J segment 4 bases; nucleotides outside the gene matches: 3. The CDR3 extends over 14 amino acids. In germline, CDR1 is ENHRY, CDR2 SYGVKD. CDR3 DNA sequence: TGTGCCATCAGTGGACAGGGGGCCGCCACTGAAGCTTTCTTT. Translation: CAISGQGAATEAFF.

This sequence joins TRBV7-6 and TRBJ2-7; tentatively, D is TRBD1 or TRBD2 (6 bases each). The CDR3 covers 17 residues. Trimming took off 1 base at V and 6 bases at J, with 22 bases between the two ends. Per the germline V gene, CDR1 is SGHVS and CDR2 is FNYEAQ. CDR3 DNA sequence: TGTGCCAGCAGCTTAGTTATTGGGGGGCCGGGTTCGTCCGAGCAGTACTTC. Protein: CASSLVIGGPGSSEQYF.

This clonotype was recorded at least ten times. V usage is TRBV7-9 and J usage is TRBJ2-3; D gene unclear. Germline CDR1 SEHNR, CDR2 FQNEAQ (reference sequence). The CDR3 loop spans 13 amino acids. With 3 bases removed from V and 4 bases from J, the gap between germline ends came to 8 bases. The CDR3 spells CASSFSGSDTQYF. The CDR3 nucleotides are TGTGCCAGCAGCTTTAGTGGATCAGATACGCAGTATTTT.